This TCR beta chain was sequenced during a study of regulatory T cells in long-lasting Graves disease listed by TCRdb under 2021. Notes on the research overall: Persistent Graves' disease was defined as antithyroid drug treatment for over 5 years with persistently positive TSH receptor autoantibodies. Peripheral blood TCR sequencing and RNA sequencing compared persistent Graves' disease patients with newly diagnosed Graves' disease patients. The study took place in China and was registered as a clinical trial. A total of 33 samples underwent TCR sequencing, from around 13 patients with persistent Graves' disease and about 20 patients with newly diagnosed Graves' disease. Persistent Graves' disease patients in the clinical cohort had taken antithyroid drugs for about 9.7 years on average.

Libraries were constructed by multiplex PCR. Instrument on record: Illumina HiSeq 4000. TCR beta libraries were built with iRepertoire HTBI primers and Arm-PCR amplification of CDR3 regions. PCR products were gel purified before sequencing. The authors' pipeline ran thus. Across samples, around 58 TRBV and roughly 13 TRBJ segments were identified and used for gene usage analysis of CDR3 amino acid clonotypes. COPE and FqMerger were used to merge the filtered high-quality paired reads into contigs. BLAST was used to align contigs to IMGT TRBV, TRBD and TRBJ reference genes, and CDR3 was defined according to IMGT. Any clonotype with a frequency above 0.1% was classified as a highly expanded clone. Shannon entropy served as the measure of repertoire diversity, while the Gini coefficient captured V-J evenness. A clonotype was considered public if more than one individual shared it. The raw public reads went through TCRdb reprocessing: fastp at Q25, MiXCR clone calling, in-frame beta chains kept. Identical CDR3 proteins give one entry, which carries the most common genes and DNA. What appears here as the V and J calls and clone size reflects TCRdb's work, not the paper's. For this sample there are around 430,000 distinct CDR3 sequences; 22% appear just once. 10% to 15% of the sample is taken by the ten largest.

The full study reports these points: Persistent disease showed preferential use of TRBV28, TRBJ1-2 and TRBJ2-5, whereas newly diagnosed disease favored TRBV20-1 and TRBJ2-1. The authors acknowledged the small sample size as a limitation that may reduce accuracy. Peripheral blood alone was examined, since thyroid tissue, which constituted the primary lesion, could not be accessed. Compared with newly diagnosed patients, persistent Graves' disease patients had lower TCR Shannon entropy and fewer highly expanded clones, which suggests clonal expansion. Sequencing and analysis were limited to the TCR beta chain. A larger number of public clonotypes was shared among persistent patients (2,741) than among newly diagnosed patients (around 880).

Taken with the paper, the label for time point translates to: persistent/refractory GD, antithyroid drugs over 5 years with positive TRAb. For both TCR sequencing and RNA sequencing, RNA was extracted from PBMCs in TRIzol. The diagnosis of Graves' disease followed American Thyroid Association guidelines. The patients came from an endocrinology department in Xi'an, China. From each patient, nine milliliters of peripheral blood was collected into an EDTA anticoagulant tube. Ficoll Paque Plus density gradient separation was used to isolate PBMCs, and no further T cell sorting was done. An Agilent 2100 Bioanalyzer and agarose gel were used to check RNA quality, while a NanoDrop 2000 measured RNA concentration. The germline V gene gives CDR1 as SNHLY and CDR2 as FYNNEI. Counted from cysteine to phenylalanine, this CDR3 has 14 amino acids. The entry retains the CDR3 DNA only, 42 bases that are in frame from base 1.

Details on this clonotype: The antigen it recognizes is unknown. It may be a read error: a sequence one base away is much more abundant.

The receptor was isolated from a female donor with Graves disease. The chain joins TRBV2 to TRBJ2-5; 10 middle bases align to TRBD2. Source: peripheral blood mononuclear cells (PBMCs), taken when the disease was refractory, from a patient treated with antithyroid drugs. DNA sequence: TGTGCCAGCAGCCAAAGGACTAGCGGAGAGGCCCAGTACTTC. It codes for CASSQRTSGEAQYF.